The 7 T cell receptor beta chains listed next were all sequenced from one sample in a study of molecular identifiers for immune sequencing clone quantification. Using its own MiXCR run on the PCR reads, TCRdb lists one record per CDR3 protein. The data contain about 300,000 distinct CDR3 sequences, about a fifth of them seen just once; the ten biggest clones take up approximately 0.84%. Sequencing used naive CD8+ T cells from blood, with Jurkat cell RNA spiked in. Subset defined: FACS-sorted CD8+CD4-CCR7+CD45RA+ naive T cells. The receptors derive from a human donor in good health. Some libraries in this study had Jurkat cell RNA spiked in.

On this clonotype: Since a much larger clone is just one base distant, this may be a read error. J is TRBJ2-5 and V is TRBV30, with 7 nucleotides matching TRBD2. Trimming removed 2 bases from V and 4 bases from J; junction bases left unmatched: 7. The CDR3 runs 14 residues. The germline gives CDR1 GTSNPN, CDR2 SVGIG (reference sequence). The chain's CDR3 is CAWSSWRGLETQYF. In DNA, the CDR3 is TGTGCCTGGAGTAGCTGGCGGGGGTTAGAGACCCAGTACTTC. Together with reference TRBV30 and TRBJ2-5, the CDR3 gives the full variable domain: SQTIHQWPATLVQPVGSPLSLECTVEGTSNPNLYWYRQAAGRGLQLLFYSVGIGQISSEVPQNLSASRPQDRQFILSSKKLLLSDSGFYLCAWSSWRGLETQYFGPGTRLLVL.

The table lists this clonotype with many counts. The V call is TRBV6-5, the J call TRBJ2-7; D may be TRBD1 (5 bases). CDR3 length equals 15 residues. Germline-derived CDR1 and CDR2 are MNHEY and SVGAGI. The V end lost 0 bases, the J end lost 3 bases, and 12 bases lay between the germline ends. CDR3 region: CASSYSGQGYYEQYF. CDR3 coding DNA: TGTGCCAGCAGTTACTCGGGCCAGGGTTACTACGAGCAGTACTTC.

This clonotype has just a few counts. The J gene is TRBJ2-3, the V gene TRBV30; TRBD2 might be the D (5 bases). From germline, CDR1 is GTSNPN and CDR2 SVGIG (reference sequence). The CDR3 has 15 residues. Trimming pared 0 bases from V and 2 bases from J, leaving 12 bases between. The CDR3 nucleotides read TGTGCCTGGAGTGTTTATGCGGGCCCCACAGATACGCAGTATTTT. It yields the protein CAWSVYAGPTDTQYF.

Ten or more counts support this clonotype. V and J are TRBV15 and TRBJ1-1; 8 bases are shared with TRBD1. Germline values: CDR1 LNHNV, CDR2 YYDKDF (reference sequence). Trimming took 2 bases from V and 5 from J; bases not matched to a gene: 7. CDR3 length equals 15 residues. CDR3 sequence (DNA): TGTGCCACCAGCAGACGAGGACAGGGCGGGACTGAAGCTTTCTTT. Translating gives CATSRRGQGGTEAFF. The full variable domain, rest sourced from reference TRBV15 and TRBJ1-1, is DAMVIQNPRYQVTQFGKPVTLSCSQTLNHNVMYWYQQKSSQAPKLLFHYYDKDFNNEADTPDNFQSRRPNTSFCFLDIRSPGLGDTAMYLCATSRRGQGGTEAFFGQGTRLTVV.

This clonotype was counted many times. CDR3 amino acids: CASSQESGSAAYEQYF. CDR3 sequence (DNA): TGCGCCAGCAGCCAAGAATCCGGAAGCGCAGCCTACGAGCAGTACTTC. This chain joins TRBV4-1 and TRBJ2-7; D remains unclear. This CDR3 contains 16 residues. Trimming stripped 0 bases from V and 2 bases from J, with 14 bases between. CDR1 and CDR2 (germline): MGHRA, YSYEKL.

This clonotype was detected many times. This sequence joins TRBV12-3 or TRBV12-4 and TRBJ2-7, with D tentatively TRBD2 (6 bases). The ends were cut back, 6 bases at V and 3 bases at J, with 15 bases in the middle. The CDR3 loop spans 14 amino acids. The CDR3: CASSLSGLHYEQYF. The CDR3 DNA is TGTGCCAGCAGCCTAAGCGGGTTACACTACGAGCAGTACTTC.

V and J are TRBV7-9 and TRBJ1-6; D is ambiguous. CDR3 size: 15 residues. V lost 2 bases, J lost 0 bases, and 5 bases lay in between. Germline CDR1 is SEHNR and CDR2 is FQNEAQ (reference sequence). CDR3 sequence reads: CASSLSSSYNSPLHF. The DNA of the CDR3 is TGTGCCAGCAGCTTATCGAGCTCCTATAATTCACCCCTCCACTTT.